The present T cell receptor (beta chain) was sequenced within a study of Ad26.COV2.S vaccination and SARS-CoV-2 variants. The data were produced by immunoSEQ multiplex PCR, yet TCRdb's version contains in-frame clones alone and is incomplete. The sample lists under 550,000 clones; 75% to 95% were seen once. Treatment defined: some 20 received Ad26.COV2.S at low or high dose, single or two shots; roughly five received placebo; per-sample allocation not given. Sampling was performed 63 days after the first vaccine or placebo injection. This CDR3 spans 15 amino acids. Germline CDR1 and CDR2: MNHEY and SVGAGI. V lost 4 bases to trimming and J lost 5 bases; unmatched junction nucleotides: 3.

Material: peripheral blood, obtained in a trial of Ad26.COV2.S vaccine versus placebo. This chain links TRBV6-5 with TRBJ2-1; 12 bases fit TRBD2. The sequence came from a person between 18 and 60 years old who received the Ad26.COV2.S COVID-19 vaccine or a placebo. The CDR3 loop reads CASSSTSGSHNEQFF. CDR3 bases: TGTGCCAGCAGTTCGACTAGCGGGAGTCACAATGAGCAGTTCTTC.